This is a list of T cell receptor beta chains from one sample in a study of blood T cell repertoires in COVID-19. The data were produced by immunoSEQ multiplex PCR, yet TCRdb's version contains in-frame clones alone and is incomplete. The sample lists some 180,000 clones, approximately 80% occurring once. Sequenced input: peripheral blood. These receptors originate from a woman aged 40 to 50 with COVID-19, enrolled during active disease. The CDR3 runs from the conserved cysteine through the conserved F or W. The D gene is left open where the match is weak. Not every row has a clone size; where given, it reads once, few, many or a size class.

>-|-|TRBJ2-2|TRBV19
CASGIDLATSGELFF
TGTGCCAGTGGAATTGATCTAGCTACGTCCGGGGAGCTGTTTTTT
>-|-|TRBJ2-7|TRBV9
CASSVTSQAYEQYF
TGTGCCAGCAGCGTAACTTCCCAGGCCTACGAGCAGTACTTC
>-|TRBD1|TRBJ1-4|TRBV25-1
CASRGQGTKKLFF
TGTGCCAGCAGAGGACAGGGAACGAAAAAACTGTTTTTT
>-|-|TRBJ1-1|TRBV5-6
CASSLDPGENTEAFF
TGTGCCAGCAGCTTGGACCCGGGGGAGAACACTGAAGCTTTCTTT
>few|-|TRBJ2-7|TRBV2
CASTPSTSYEQYF
TGTGCCAGCACCCCCTCAACATCCTACGAGCAGTACTTC
>few|-|TRBJ2-7|TRBV5-1
CASSLGQVGPEQYF
TGCGCCAGCAGCTTGGGACAGGTAGGGCCCGAGCAGTACTTC
>-|-|TRBJ2-7|TRBV28
CASSTYDRRRSYEQYF
TGTGCCAGCAGCACTTACGACAGGCGGCGTTCCTACGAGCAGTACTTC
>-|-|TRBJ1-5|TRBV4-1
CASSQLAQVYNQPQHF
TGCGCCAGCAGCCAATTGGCGCAGGTATACAATCAGCCCCAGCATTTT
>-|TRBD1|TRBJ2-7|TRBV19
CASSSELQGAGGEQYF
TGTGCCAGTAGTTCAGAACTACAGGGGGCAGGAGGCGAGCAGTACTTC
>-|-|TRBJ1-5|TRBV27
CASSPQDGRSNQPQHF
TGTGCCAGCAGCCCTCAGGATGGGCGTAGCAATCAGCCCCAGCATTTT
>-|-|TRBJ2-5|TRBV5-1
CASKRAYSQQETQYF
TGCGCCAGCAAACGAGCCTACTCCCAACAAGAGACCCAGTACTTC
>-|TRBD1|TRBJ1-6|TRBV13
CASSHSPRDRGNSPLHF
TGTGCCAGCAGCCACTCACCTCGCGACAGGGGGAATTCACCCCTCCACTTT
>once|TRBD2|TRBJ2-3|TRBV9
CASSAPLLSSGAEGGTDTQYF
TGTGCCAGCAGCGCCCCTTTACTCAGTAGCGGGGCCGAGGGGGGCACAGATACGCAGTATTTT
>-|-|TRBJ2-2|TRBV11-2
CASSSLGGRGTGELFF
TGTGCCAGCAGTTCCCTAGGGGGAAGAGGGACCGGGGAGCTGTTTTTT
>-|TRBD1|TRBJ2-7|TRBV27
CASSFPGTGGTYEQYF
TGTGCCAGCAGTTTCCCCGGGACAGGGGGAACCTACGAGCAGTACTTC
>-|-|TRBJ2-5|TRBV5-4
CASSLKRGQETQYF
TGTGCCAGCAGCTTAAAGAGGGGGCAAGAGACCCAGTACTTC
>-|-|TRBJ1-5|TRBV12-3/TRBV12-4
CASSSPVPQHF
TGTGCCAGCAGTTCCCCGGTGCCCCAGCATTTT
>-|TRBD1|TRBJ1-2|TRBV5-1
CASSSDRGGEGYTF
TGCGCCAGCAGCTCGGACAGGGGAGGGGAGGGCTACACCTTC
>-|-|TRBJ1-2|TRBV5-4
CASSLDSDGYTF
TGTGCCAGCAGCTTGGATTCGGATGGCTACACCTTC
>-|TRBD2|TRBJ2-3|TRBV5-1
CASSPAAGVVDTQYF
TGCGCCAGCAGCCCCGCAGCGGGGGTTGTAGATACGCAGTATTTT